The 28 T cell receptor beta chains presented below share a single source sample, sequenced in a study of T cell repertoires in cytomegalovirus infection. Using its own MiXCR run on the reads, TCRdb lists one record per CDR3 protein. Of about 320,000 distinct CDR3 sequences listed, around 9.5% are singletons. What was sequenced was PBMCs. Receptors originate from a human donor in good health (CMV status not recorded). Some clones in this sample may be carry-over from other donors' samples.

This clonotype was found a few times. The chain recombines TRBV6-2 or TRBV6-3 with TRBJ1-2, with 9 bases identical to TRBD1. The CDR3 is 15 residues long. J was trimmed by 4 bases and V by 0 bases; bases with no gene match: 3. Germline V CDR1 and CDR2: MNHEY, SVGEGT. This chain's CDR3 is CASSYSKGQGYGYTF. For the CDR3, the DNA is TGTGCCAGCAGTTACTCGAAGGGACAGGGCTATGGCTACACCTTC.

This clonotype was observed many times. This rearrangement joins TRBV7-2 to TRBJ2-5, with D unresolved. The germline V gene has CDR1 SGHTA and CDR2 FQGNSA. The CDR3 runs to 14 residues. V was trimmed by 2 bases and J by 1 base, leaving 8 bases between them. The DNA of the CDR3 is TGTGCCAGCAGCTTATATGGTAGCCAAGAGACCCAGTACTTC. It encodes CASSLYGSQETQYF.

This clonotype occurred many times. The V call is TRBV7-2, the J call TRBJ1-2; 10 bases align to TRBD1. Germline loops: CDR1 SGHTA, CDR2 FQGNSA. V was pared by 1 base and J by 7 bases, with 6 bases of the junction left unmatched. The CDR3 runs to 15 residues. The CDR3 here is CASSLGDRGVGGYTF. CDR3 sequence (DNA): TGTGCCAGCAGCTTAGGGGACAGGGGAGTTGGTGGCTACACCTTC. Full variable domain (outside the CDR3, taken from reference TRBV7-2 and TRBJ1-2): GAGVSQSPSNKVTEKGKDVELRCDPISGHTALYWYRQSLGQGLEFLIYFQGNSAPDKSGLPSDRFSAERTGGSVSTLTIQRTQQEDSAVYLCASSLGDRGVGGYTFGSGTRLTVV.

This clonotype has only a few counts. The chain joins TRBV7-3 to TRBJ2-2; the match to TRBD1 covers 8 bases. The J segment lost 5 bases and the V segment lost 1 base, leaving 6 bases of the junction unmatched. The germline CDR1 and CDR2 sequences are SGHTA and FQGTGA. The CDR3 runs to 16 residues. Here the CDR3 reads CASSLSGQGKTGELFF. CDR3 coding DNA: TGTGCCAGCAGCTTAAGTGGACAGGGTAAAACCGGGGAGCTGTTTTTT.

This clonotype has at least ten counts. The V gene is TRBV7-2, the J gene TRBJ2-7; 8 bases are shared with TRBD2. V trimming: 5 bases; J trimming: 7 bases; junction bases outside the gene matches: 13. This CDR3 comprises 15 residues. Per germline, CDR1 SGHTA and CDR2 FQGNSA. The CDR3 DNA follows: TGTGCCAGCAGCCTAAGCGGCGGGGGGCCGGGGGAGCAGTACTTC. Its translation: CASSLSGGGPGEQYF.

This clonotype was counted many times. This chain links TRBV15 with TRBJ1-5, with TRBD1 matching over 8 bases. Trimming cost V 5 bases and J 2 bases; bases outside gene matches: 2. Germline CDR1 reads LNHNV; CDR2 reads YYDKDF (reference sequence). The CDR3 is 14 residues long. Here the CDR3 reads CATSGTGGNQPQHF. The DNA for the CDR3 is TGTGCCACCAGCGGGACAGGAGGCAATCAGCCCCAGCATTTT.

Regarding this clonotype: As the CDR3 is not closed by the conserved phenylalanine or tryptophan, this likely results from a read error. The chain links TRBV7-2 to TRBJ1-1; 7 bases match TRBD1. CDR1 and CDR2 from the germline V gene are SGHTA and FQGNSA. V dropped 2 bases and J dropped 5; count of bases not matched to a gene: 11. The CDR3 covers 16 residues. In DNA, the CDR3 is TGTGCCAGCAGCTTAAGACTCGACAGGGCGGAAACTGAAGCTTTCCTT. Protein sequence: CASSLRLDRAETEAFL.

This clonotype was seen a few times. The chain links TRBV7-2 to TRBJ2-5; 10 bases line up with TRBD2. This CDR3 has 15 amino acids. V was clipped by 6 bases and J by 1 base; unmatched bases: 5. Per the germline V gene, CDR1 is SGHTA and CDR2 is FQGNSA. CDR3 nucleotide sequence: TGTGCCAGCAGTTTTAGCGGGGGGCTCCAAGAGACCCAGTACTTC. Amino acids: CASSFSGGLQETQYF.

The chain links TRBV20-1 to TRBJ1-4; perhaps TRBD1 as D (5 bases). The V end lost 7 bases, the J end lost 6 bases, and 15 bases lay between the germline ends. Germline CDR1 reads DFQATT; CDR2 reads SNEGSKA (reference sequence). This CDR3 has 13 amino acids. CDR3: CSGMNQGDEKLFF. CDR3 DNA sequence: TGCAGTGGCATGAACCAAGGGGATGAAAAACTGTTTTTT.

Only a few counts were recorded for this clonotype. The rearrangement joins TRBV6-1 to TRBJ1-6; 7 bases align to TRBD1. Germline-derived CDR1 and CDR2 are MNHNS and SASEGT. The CDR3 has 12 residues. With 6 bases clipped from V and 11 bases from J, the junction kept 4 bases outside the gene matches. CDR3 amino acids: CASRYRGAPLHF. Here the CDR3 DNA reads TGTGCCAGCAGGTACAGGGGAGCACCCCTCCACTTT.

This chain links TRBV6-5 with TRBJ2-5; weak D call: TRBD1 (6 bases). CDR1 MNHEY and CDR2 SVGAGI come from the germline V gene. V lost 2 bases and J 5 bases, leaving 12 bases between the germline ends. CDR3 length equals 14 residues. The CDR3 spells CASSYTWGQETQYF. The CDR3 nucleotides read TGTGCCAGCAGTTACACATGGGGGCAGGAGACCCAGTACTTC.

This clonotype was recorded many times. The J gene is TRBJ2-6, the V gene TRBV4-1; the D gene is possibly TRBD2 (6 bases). The CDR3 has 16 residues. Germline V lookup: CDR1 MGHRA, CDR2 YSYEKL. Between the trimmed V and J ends, which lost 5 bases and 1 base, there was a span of 12 bases. The CDR3 DNA follows: TGCGCCAGCAGCTCAAGGCGGGGTTCTGGGGCCAACGTCCTGACTTTC. Translation gives CASSSRRGSGANVLTF.

This clonotype was found many times. The gene calls are TRBV7-2 and TRBJ1-5; D ambiguous. Germline CDR1 is SGHTA and CDR2 is FQGNSA. The V gene lost 6 bases and the J gene lost 0 bases, with 3 bases spanning the gap. The CDR3 has 12 residues. In DNA, the CDR3 is TGTGCCAGCAGTACTAGCAATCAGCCCCAGCATTTT. It specifies CASSTSNQPQHF.

This clonotype was seen ten or more times. This chain links TRBV11-2 with TRBJ2-2; D unclear. Trimming left V 1 base short and J 7 bases short, with 7 bases between. Germline loops: CDR1 SGHAT, CDR2 FQNNGV. The CDR3 runs 13 residues. CDR3 nucleotides: TGTGCCAGCAGCTTAGGGGGAATCGGGGAGCTGTTTTTT. It is translated as CASSLGGIGELFF.

This clonotype was seen many times. The rearrangement uses TRBV7-8 and TRBJ2-1, with D uncertain. Trimming shortened V by 5 bases and J by 4 bases, and 18 bases separated the two germline ends. Germline V CDR1 and CDR2: SGHVS, FQNEAQ. This CDR3 comprises 16 residues. CDR3 DNA: TGTGCCAGCAGCATAACGACCCTCGAGGCATACAATGAGCAGTTCTTC. Translation gives CASSITTLEAYNEQFF. The whole variable domain, filled in from reference TRBV7-8 and TRBJ2-1, reads GAGVSQSPRYKVAKRGQDVALRCDPISGHVSLFWYQQALGQGPEFLTYFQNEAQLDKSGLPSDRFFAERPEGSVSTLKIQRTQQEDSAVYLCASSITTLEAYNEQFFGPGTRLTVL.

This clonotype was counted ten times or more. The chain is built from TRBV7-2 and TRBJ2-3, with TRBD2 identical over 10 bases. Trimming took 5 bases from V and 2 from J; bases not matched to a gene: 10. The CDR3 loop spans 17 amino acids. Germline V gives CDR1 SGHTA, CDR2 FQGNSA. The CDR3 DNA sequence: TGTGCCAGCAGCCCTCGGACTAGCGGCCTATCCACAGATACGCAGTATTTT. Protein sequence: CASSPRTSGLSTDTQYF.

The chain recombines TRBV18 with TRBJ1-6, with D tentatively TRBD1 (6 bases). V gave up 4 bases and J gave up 5 bases, with 18 bases separating them. The CDR3 loop spans 17 amino acids. Germline V lookup: CDR1 KGHSH, CDR2 LQKENI. In DNA form, the CDR3 reads TGTGCCAGCTCACGACTACCCCAGGGGTATGATAATTCACCCCTCCACTTT. Protein: CASSRLPQGYDNSPLHF.

This clonotype was observed at least ten times. The rearrangement uses TRBV11-2 and TRBJ1-5, with a possible D match to TRBD1 (5 bases). Germline CDR1 reads SGHAT; CDR2 reads FQNNGV. The CDR3 has 13 residues. Deletions cut 1 base from V and 7 bases from J, with 8 bases between. CDR3 sequence reads: CASSLAGRQPQHF. Here the CDR3 DNA reads TGTGCCAGCAGCTTAGCAGGGCGCCAGCCCCAGCATTTT.

This clonotype was detected only a few times. The V gene is TRBV2, the J gene TRBJ2-4; 11 bases line up with TRBD2. After removal of 2 bases from V and 6 bases from J, the junction contained 3 bases not matched to a gene. Germline V gene lookup returns CDR1 SNHLY and CDR2 FYNNEI. The CDR3 is 15 residues long. The CDR3 protein is CASSEIGTSGNIQYF. CDR3 bases: TGTGCCAGCAGTGAAATTGGGACTAGCGGAAACATTCAGTACTTC.

The J gene is TRBJ1-5, the V gene TRBV25-1; D is uncertain. CDR1 is MGHDK, CDR2 SYGVNS, per germline. The CDR3 totals 14 residues. With 0 bases removed from V and 4 bases from J, the gap between germline ends came to 7 bases. The DNA for the CDR3 is TGTGCCAGCAGTGAATACAGCCGGAATCAGCCCCAGCATTTT. It yields the protein CASSEYSRNQPQHF.

This chain links TRBV7-2 with TRBJ1-2, with D tentatively TRBD1 (6 bases). CDR1 is SGHTA and CDR2 is FQGNSA in the germline V gene. The CDR3 is 14 residues long. Trimming took 1 base from V and 7 from J, leaving 13 bases between them. This CDR3 reads CASSLGAQGFGYTF. The CDR3 DNA follows: TGTGCCAGCAGCTTAGGGGCACAGGGATTTGGCTACACCTTC.

This clonotype turned up a few times. The chain has TRBV24-1 and TRBJ2-2, with a possible D match to TRBD1 (6 bases). CDR1 and CDR2 from the germline V gene are KGHDR and SFDVKD. Trimming took 5 bases from V and 3 from J, leaving 9 bases between them. The CDR3 is 14 residues long. The CDR3 DNA reads as TGTGCCACCAGTGTAGGACAGCACACCGGGGAGCTGTTTTTT. This encodes CATSVGQHTGELFF.

This clonotype came up many times. The rearrangement joins TRBV28 to TRBJ2-1; the match to TRBD2 covers 14 bases. CDR1 and CDR2 (germline): MDHEN, SYDVKM. V shed 9 bases and J 7 bases; nucleotides not matched to a gene: 17. The CDR3 runs 18 residues. CDR3 coding DNA: TGTGCCAGTACACCCAGGGCGGGAAGACTAGCGGGAGGGAATGAGCAGTTCTTC. Translation gives CASTPRAGRLAGGNEQFF.

This clonotype was picked up many times. This rearrangement joins TRBV7-6 to TRBJ1-1; D is undetermined. Germline CDR1 is SGHVS and CDR2 is FNYEAQ. Trimming took 4 bases from V and 6 from J, leaving 12 bases between them. This CDR3 comprises 13 residues. CDR3 in amino acids: CASSSNGIAEAFF. The DNA for the CDR3 is TGTGCCAGCAGCTCGAACGGGATCGCTGAAGCTTTCTTT.

The J gene is TRBJ1-1, the V gene TRBV12-3 or TRBV12-4; D not certain. This CDR3 is 14 amino acids long. Trimming stripped 5 bases from V and 1 base from J, with 11 bases between. The CDR3 DNA sequence: TGTGCCAGCAGTCCTCAGACATCGAACACTGAAGCTTTCTTT. It encodes CASSPQTSNTEAFF.

The genes are TRBV4-3 and TRBJ2-3, with D perhaps TRBD1 or TRBD2 (6 bases each). This CDR3 is built from 15 residues. V was clipped by 0 bases and J by 2 bases, with 9 bases between them. Germline V lookup: CDR1 LGHNA, CDR2 YSLEER. DNA for the CDR3: TGCGCCAGCAGCCAAGAAACGGGGGCCACAGATACGCAGTATTTT. As protein: CASSQETGATDTQYF.

This clonotype was counted ten times or more. V and J are TRBV12-3 or TRBV12-4 and TRBJ1-5, with D maybe TRBD1 (5 bases). Trimming stripped 0 bases from V and 5 bases from J, with 14 bases between. The CDR3 spans 16 residues. The CDR3 coding sequence is TGTGCCAGCAGTTTAGCGCGGGGTAGAGGGGATCAGCCCCAGCATTTT. Translated: CASSLARGRGDQPQHF.

This rearrangement joins TRBV6-8 to TRBJ1-5, with D unclear. This CDR3 has 14 residues. Germline V CDR1 and CDR2: MNHGY, SAAAGT. V was shortened by 2 bases and J by 0 bases, with 5 bases between the two germline ends. CDR3 bases: TGTGCCAGCAGTTACATGAATAGCAATCAGCCCCAGCATTTT. It encodes CASSYMNSNQPQHF.